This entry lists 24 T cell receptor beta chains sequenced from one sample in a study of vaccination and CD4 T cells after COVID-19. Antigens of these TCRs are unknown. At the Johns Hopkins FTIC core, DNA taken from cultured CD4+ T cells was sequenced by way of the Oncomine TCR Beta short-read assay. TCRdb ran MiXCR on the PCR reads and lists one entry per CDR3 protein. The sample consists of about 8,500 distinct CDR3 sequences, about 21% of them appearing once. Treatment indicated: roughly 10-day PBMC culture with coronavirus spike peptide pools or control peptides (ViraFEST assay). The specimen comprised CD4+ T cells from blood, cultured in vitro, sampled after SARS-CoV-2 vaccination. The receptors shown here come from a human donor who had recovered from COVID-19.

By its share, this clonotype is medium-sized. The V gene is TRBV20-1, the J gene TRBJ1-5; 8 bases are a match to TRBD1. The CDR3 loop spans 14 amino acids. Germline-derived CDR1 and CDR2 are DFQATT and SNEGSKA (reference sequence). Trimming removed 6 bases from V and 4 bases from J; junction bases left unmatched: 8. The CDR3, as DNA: TGCAGTGCGGCAGGGGACAGGAATAATCAGCCCCAGCATTTT. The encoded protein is CSAAGDRNNQPQHF.

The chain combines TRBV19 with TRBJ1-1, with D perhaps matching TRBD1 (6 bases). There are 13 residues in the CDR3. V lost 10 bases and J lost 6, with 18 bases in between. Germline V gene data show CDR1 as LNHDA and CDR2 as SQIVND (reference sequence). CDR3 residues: CATLQGVVAEAFF. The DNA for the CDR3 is TGTGCCACCTTACAGGGAGTTGTAGCTGAAGCTTTCTTT.

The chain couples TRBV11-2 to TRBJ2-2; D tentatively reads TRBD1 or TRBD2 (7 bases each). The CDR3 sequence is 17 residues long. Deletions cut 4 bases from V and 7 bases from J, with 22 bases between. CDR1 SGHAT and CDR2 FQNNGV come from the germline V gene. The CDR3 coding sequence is TGTGCCAGCAGCTGGGGGGGATCGAGGGGGCCCATCGGGGAGCTGTTTTTT. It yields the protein CASSWGGSRGPIGELFF. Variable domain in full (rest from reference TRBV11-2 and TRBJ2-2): EAGVAQSPRYKIIEKRQSVAFWCNPISGHATLYWYQQILGQGPKLLIQFQNNGVVDDSQLPKDRFSAERLKGVDSTLKIQPAKLEDSAVYLCASSWGGSRGPIGELFFGEGSRLTVL.

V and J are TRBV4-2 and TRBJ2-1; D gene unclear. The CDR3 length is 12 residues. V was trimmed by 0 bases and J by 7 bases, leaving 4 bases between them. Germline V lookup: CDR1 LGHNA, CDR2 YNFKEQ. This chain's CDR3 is CASSQDLNEQFF. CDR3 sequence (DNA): TGTGCCAGCAGCCAAGACTTGAATGAGCAGTTCTTC.

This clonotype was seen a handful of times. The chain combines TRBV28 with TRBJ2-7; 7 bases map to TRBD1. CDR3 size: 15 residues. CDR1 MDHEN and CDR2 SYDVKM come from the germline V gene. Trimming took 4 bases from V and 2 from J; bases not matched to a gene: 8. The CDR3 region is CASSSPGTAPYEQYF. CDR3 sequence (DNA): TGTGCCAGCAGTTCCCCGGGGACAGCACCCTACGAGCAGTACTTC.

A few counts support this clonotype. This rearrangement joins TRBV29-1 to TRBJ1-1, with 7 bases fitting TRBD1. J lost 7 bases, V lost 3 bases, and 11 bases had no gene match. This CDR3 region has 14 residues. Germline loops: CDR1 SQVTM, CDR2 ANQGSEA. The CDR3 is CSVELAGQYLEAFF. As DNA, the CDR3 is TGCAGCGTTGAGTTAGCGGGACAGTACCTTGAAGCTTTCTTT.

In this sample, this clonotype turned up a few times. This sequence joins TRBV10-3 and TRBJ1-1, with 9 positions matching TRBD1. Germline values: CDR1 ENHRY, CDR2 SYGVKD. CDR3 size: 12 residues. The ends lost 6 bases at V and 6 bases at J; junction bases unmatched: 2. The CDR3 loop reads CAIRGTGSEAFF. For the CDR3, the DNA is TGTGCCATCAGGGGGACAGGGTCTGAAGCTTTCTTT.

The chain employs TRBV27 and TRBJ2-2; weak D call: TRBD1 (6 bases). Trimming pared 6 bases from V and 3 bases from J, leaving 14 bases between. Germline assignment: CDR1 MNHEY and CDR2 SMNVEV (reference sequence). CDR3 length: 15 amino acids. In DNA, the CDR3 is TGTGCCAGCAGACGTACAGGGACATACACCGGGGAGCTGTTTTTT. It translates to CASRRTGTYTGELFF.

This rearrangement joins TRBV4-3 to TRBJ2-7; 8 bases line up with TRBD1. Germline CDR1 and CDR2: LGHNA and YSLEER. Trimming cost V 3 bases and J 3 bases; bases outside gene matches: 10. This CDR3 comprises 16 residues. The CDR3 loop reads CASSQSQGEYVYEQYF. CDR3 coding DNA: TGCGCCAGCAGCCAGTCACAGGGGGAATACGTCTACGAGCAGTACTTC.

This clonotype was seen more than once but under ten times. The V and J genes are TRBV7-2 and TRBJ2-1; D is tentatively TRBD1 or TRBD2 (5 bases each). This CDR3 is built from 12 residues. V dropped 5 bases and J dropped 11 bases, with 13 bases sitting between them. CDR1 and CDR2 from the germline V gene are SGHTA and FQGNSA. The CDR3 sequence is CASSRPGTQQFF. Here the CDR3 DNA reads TGTGCCAGCAGCCGACCCGGGACCCAGCAGTTCTTC.

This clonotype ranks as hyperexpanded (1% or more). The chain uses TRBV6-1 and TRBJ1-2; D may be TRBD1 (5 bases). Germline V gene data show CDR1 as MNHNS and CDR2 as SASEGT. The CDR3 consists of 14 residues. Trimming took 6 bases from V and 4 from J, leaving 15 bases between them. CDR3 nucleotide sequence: TGTGCCAGCAGCGCGGACAAAGCCCCCTATGGCTACACCTTC. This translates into CASSADKAPYGYTF.

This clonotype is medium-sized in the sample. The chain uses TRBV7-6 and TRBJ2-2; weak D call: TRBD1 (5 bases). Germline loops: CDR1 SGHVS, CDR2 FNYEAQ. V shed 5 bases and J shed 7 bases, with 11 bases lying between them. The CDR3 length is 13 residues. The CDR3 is CASSAGLGGELFF. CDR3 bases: TGTGCCAGCAGCGCAGGGTTGGGCGGGGAGCTGTTTTTT.

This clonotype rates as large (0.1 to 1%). As DNA, the CDR3 is TGTGCCAGCATCCCCCCCGGTTCTGGAACGCAGTATTTT. Translating gives CASIPPGSGTQYF. V usage is TRBV12-3 or TRBV12-4 and J usage is TRBJ2-3; D gene uncertain. The CDR3 extends over 13 amino acids. The V end lost 7 bases, the J end lost 9 bases, and 17 bases lay between the germline ends.

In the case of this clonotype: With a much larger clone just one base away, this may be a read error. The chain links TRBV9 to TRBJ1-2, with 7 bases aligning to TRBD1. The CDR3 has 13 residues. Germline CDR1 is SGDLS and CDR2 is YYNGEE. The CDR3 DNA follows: TGTGCCAGCAGCGTTTTAGGGGGCTATGGCCACACCTTC. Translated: CASSVLGGYGHTF.

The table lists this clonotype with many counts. Here the CDR3 reads CASSQEGATPLHF. The CDR3 nucleotides are TGTGCCAGCAGCCAAGAGGGGGCAACACCCCTCCACTTT. The J gene is TRBJ1-6, the V gene TRBV4-2, with D possibly TRBD1 on 6 matching bases. CDR1 is LGHNA and CDR2 is YNFKEQ in the germline V gene. Trimming took 0 bases from V and 11 from J, leaving 8 bases between them. The CDR3 is 13 amino acids.

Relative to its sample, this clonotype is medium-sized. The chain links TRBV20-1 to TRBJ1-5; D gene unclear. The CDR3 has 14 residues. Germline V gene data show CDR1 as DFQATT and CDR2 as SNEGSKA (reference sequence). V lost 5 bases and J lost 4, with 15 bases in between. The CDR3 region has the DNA TGCAGTGCTTGGGCCGGAGCGAATAATCAGCCCCAGCATTTT. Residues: CSAWAGANNQPQHF.

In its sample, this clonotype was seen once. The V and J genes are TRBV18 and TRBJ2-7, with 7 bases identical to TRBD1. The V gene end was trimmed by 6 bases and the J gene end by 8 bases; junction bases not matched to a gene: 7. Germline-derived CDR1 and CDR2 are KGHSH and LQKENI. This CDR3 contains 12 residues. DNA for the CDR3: TGTGCCAGCTCCCTCACAGGGGACAAGCAGTACTTC. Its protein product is CASSLTGDKQYF. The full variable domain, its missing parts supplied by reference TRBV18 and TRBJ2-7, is NAGVMQNPRHLVRRRGQEARLRCSPMKGHSHVYWYRQLPEEGLKFMVYLQKENIIDESGMPKERFSAEFPKEGPSILRIQQVVRGDSAAYFCASSLTGDKQYFGPGTRLTVT.

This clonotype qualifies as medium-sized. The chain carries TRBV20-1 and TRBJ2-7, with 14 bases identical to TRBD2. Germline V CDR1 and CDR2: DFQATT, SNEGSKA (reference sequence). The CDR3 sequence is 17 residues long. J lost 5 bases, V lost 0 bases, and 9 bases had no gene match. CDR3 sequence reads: CSARDPGTSGSGDEQYF. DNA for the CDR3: TGCAGTGCTAGAGACCCAGGGACTAGCGGGAGTGGGGACGAGCAGTACTTC.

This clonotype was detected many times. The CDR3 bases are TGCAGTGCTCCCGGGACAGGGGTCTACGAGCAGTACTTC. Its translation: CSAPGTGVYEQYF. This chain joins TRBV20-1 and TRBJ2-7; 10 bases line up with TRBD1. The V gene end was trimmed by 5 bases and the J gene end by 3 bases; junction bases not matched to a gene: 4. This CDR3 region has 13 residues. Germline values: CDR1 DFQATT, CDR2 SNEGSKA (reference sequence).

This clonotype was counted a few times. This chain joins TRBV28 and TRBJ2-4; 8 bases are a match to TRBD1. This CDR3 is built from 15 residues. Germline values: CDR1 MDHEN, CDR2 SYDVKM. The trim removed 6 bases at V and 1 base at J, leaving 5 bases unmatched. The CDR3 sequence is CASSATGVAKNIQYF. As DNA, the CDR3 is TGTGCCAGCAGCGCGACAGGGGTGGCCAAAAACATTCAGTACTTC.

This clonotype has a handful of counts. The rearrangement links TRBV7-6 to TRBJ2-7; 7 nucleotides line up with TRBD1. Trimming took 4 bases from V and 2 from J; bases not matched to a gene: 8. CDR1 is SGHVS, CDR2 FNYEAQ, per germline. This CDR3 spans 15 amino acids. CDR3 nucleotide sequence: TGTGCCAGCAGCTCGTGGACAGGAGATACCTACGAGCAGTACTTC. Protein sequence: CASSSWTGDTYEQYF.

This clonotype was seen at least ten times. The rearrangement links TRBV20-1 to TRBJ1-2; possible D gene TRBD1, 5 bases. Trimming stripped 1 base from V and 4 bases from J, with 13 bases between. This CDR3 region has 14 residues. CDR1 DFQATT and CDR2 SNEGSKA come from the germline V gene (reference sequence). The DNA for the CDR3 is TGCAGTGCTAGAGGGGGTGGAGGGGTCTATGGCTACACCTTC. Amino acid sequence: CSARGGGGVYGYTF.

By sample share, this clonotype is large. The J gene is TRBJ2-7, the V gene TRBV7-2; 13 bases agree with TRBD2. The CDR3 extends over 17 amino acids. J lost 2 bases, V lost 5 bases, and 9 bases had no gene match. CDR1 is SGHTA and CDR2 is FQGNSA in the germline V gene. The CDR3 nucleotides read TGTGCCAGCAGCAAGACTAGCGGGGGGACTTTGGCCTACGAGCAGTACTTC. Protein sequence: CASSKTSGGTLAYEQYF.

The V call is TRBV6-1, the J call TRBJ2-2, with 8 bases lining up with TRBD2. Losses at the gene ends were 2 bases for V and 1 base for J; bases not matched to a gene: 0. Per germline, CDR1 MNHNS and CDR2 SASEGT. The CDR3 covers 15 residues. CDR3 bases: TGTGCCAGCAGTGAACTAGCGGGGAACACCGGGGAGCTGTTTTTT. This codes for CASSELAGNTGELFF.